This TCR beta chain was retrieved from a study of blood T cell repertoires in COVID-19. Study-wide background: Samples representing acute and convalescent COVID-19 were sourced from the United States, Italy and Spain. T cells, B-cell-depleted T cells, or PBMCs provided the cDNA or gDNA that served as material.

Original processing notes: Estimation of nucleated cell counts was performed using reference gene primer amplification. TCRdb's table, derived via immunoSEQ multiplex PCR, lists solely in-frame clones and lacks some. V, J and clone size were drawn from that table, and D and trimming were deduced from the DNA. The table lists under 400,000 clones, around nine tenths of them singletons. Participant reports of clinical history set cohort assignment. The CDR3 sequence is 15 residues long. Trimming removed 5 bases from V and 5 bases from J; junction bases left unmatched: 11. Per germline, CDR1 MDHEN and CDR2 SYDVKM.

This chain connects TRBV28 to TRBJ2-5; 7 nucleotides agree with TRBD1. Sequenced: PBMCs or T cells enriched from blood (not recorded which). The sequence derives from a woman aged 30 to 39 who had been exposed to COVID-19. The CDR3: CASSTPEQGRETQYF. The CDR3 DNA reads TGTGCCAGCAGTACGCCAGAACAGGGGCGGGAGACCCAGTACTTC.